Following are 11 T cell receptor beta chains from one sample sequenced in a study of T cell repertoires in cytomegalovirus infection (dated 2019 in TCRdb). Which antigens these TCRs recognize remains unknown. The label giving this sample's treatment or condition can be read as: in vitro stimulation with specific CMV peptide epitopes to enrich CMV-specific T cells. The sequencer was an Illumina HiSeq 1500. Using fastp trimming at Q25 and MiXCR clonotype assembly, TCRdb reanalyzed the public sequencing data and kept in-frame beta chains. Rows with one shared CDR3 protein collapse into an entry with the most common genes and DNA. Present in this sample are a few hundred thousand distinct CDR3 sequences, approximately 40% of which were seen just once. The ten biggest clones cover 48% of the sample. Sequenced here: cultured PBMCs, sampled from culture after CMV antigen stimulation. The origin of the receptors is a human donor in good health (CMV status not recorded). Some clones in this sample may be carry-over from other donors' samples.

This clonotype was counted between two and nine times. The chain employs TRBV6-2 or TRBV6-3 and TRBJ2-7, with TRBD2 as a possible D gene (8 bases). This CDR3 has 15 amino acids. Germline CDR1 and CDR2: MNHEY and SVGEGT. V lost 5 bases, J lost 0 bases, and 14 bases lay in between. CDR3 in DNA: TGTGCCAGCAGTCGCGGGGGGACAGCCTCCTACGAGCAGTACTTC. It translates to CASSRGGTASYEQYF.

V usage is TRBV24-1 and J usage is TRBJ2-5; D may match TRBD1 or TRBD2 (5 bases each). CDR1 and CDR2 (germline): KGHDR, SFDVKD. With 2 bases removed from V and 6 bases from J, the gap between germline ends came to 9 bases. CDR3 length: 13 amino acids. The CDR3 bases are TGTGCCACCAGTGATTCCCGGGACCAGACCCAGTACTTC. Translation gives CATSDSRDQTQYF.

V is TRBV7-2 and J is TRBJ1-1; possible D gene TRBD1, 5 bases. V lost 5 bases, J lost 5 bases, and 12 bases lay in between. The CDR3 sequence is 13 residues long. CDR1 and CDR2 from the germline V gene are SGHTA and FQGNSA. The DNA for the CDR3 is TGTGCCAGCAGCCAAGCAGGGTTTACTGAAGCTTTCTTT. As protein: CASSQAGFTEAFF.

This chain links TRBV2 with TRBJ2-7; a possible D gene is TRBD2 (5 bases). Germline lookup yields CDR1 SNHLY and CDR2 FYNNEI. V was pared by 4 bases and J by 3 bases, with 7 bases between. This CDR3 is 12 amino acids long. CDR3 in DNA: TGTGCCAGCAGTGTACGGGACTACGAGCAGTACTTC. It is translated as CASSVRDYEQYF.

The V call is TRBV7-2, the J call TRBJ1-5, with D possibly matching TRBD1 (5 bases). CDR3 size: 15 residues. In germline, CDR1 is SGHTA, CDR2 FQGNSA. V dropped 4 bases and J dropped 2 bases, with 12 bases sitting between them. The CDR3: CASSWLGGGNQPQHF. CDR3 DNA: TGTGCCAGCAGCTGGTTGGGGGGTGGCAATCAGCCCCAGCATTTT.

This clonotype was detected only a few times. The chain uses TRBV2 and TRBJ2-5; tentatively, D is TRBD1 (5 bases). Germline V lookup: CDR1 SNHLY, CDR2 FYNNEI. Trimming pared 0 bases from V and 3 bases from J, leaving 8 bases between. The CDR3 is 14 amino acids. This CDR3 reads CASSEAVGEETQYF. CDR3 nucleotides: TGTGCCAGCAGTGAAGCGGTAGGGGAAGAGACCCAGTACTTC.

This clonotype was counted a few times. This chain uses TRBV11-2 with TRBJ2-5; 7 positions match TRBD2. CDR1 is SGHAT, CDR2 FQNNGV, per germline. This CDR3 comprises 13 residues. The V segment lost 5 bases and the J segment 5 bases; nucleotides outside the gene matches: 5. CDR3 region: CASSPGGYETQYF. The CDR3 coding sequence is TGTGCCAGCAGCCCCGGGGGGTACGAGACCCAGTACTTC. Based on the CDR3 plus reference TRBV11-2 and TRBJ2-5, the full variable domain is EAGVAQSPRYKIIEKRQSVAFWCNPISGHATLYWYQQILGQGPKLLIQFQNNGVVDDSQLPKDRFSAERLKGVDSTLKIQPAKLEDSAVYLCASSPGGYETQYFGPGTRLLVL.

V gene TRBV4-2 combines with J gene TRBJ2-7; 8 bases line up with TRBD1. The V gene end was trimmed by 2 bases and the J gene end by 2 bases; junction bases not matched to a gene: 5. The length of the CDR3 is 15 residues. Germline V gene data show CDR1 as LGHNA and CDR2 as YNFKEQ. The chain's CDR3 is CASSQTDRDAYEQYF. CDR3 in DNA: TGTGCCAGCAGCCAAACGGACAGGGACGCCTACGAGCAGTACTTC.

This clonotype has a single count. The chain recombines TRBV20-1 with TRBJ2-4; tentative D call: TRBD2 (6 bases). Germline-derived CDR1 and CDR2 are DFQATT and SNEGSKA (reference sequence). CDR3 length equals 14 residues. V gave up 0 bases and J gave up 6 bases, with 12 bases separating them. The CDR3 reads CSARDLGGTNIQYF. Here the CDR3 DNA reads TGCAGTGCTAGAGACCTCGGGGGTACAAACATTCAGTACTTC.

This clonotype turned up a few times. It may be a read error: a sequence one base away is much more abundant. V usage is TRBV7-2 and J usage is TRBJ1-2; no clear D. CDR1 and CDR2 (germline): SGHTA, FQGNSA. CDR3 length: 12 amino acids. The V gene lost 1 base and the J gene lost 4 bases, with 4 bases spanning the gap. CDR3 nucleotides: TGTGCCAGCAGCTTAGAGAGCTATGGCTACACCTTC. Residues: CASSLESYGYTF.

CDR3 amino acids: CASSPRTGTNTGELFF. In DNA, the CDR3 is TGTGCCAGCAGCCCTAGGACAGGGACGAACACCGGGGAGCTGTTTTTT. V and J are TRBV7-2 and TRBJ2-2; 8 positions match TRBD1. The V gene's germline CDR1 is SGHTA and CDR2 FQGNSA. The V and J ends lost 5 bases and 0 bases, in that order; junction bases with no gene match: 5. CDR3 length: 16 amino acids.